The table lists the clone carrying this T cell receptor (beta chain) with a few counts. Its antigen remains unidentified. TCRdb's copy holds only in-frame clones and misses some; the assay was immunoSEQ multiplex PCR. The sample has some 140,000 clones, about 85% seen once. The V gene's germline CDR1 is LGHDT and CDR2 YNNKEL (reference sequence). The length of the CDR3 is 14 residues. Trimming removed 0 bases at V and 6 bases at J, with 9 bases between. The data derive from a study of T cell responses to AZD1222 COVID-19 vaccine. Study observations and caveats: It was only 6 or 7 AZD1222 recipients who were seropositive at baseline. Spike-specific TCR breadth and depth rose after two AZD1222 doses. Possibly, clonal diversity was underestimated; donors were largely white British and included more females. With dominance at 160-218 and 743-854, vaccine-associated CD4 TCRs spanned spike.

V usage is TRBV3-1 (or the pseudogene TRBV3-2) and J usage is TRBJ1-5, with unresolved D. The receptor's source is an adult in good health. Sequenced material: peripheral blood, taken on day 0 of AZD1222 vaccination. CDR3 in amino acids: CASSQDLAGQPQHF. CDR3 in DNA: TGTGCCAGCAGCCAAGATTTGGCGGGTCAGCCCCAGCATTTT.